The 9 T cell receptor beta chains below come from one sample, sequenced in a study of Graves' ophthalmopathy and Graves' hyperthyroidism. Scientists amplified the TCR beta CDR3 regions from RNA transcripts. The first-round RT-PCR employed HTBI primers together with the Qiagen OneStep RT-PCR kit. A multiplex PCR was then performed as the second round. TCRdb reprocessed the multiplex PCR reads via MiXCR and lists one record per CDR3 protein. The sample has around 670,000 distinct CDR3 sequences, around 40% seen once. Sequenced sample: peripheral blood. Receptors were obtained from an adult man with Graves' ophthalmopathy.

The chain links TRBV19 to TRBJ1-2; D possibly corresponds to TRBD1 (5 bases). Trimming pared 6 bases from V and 8 bases from J, leaving 19 bases between. The length of the CDR3 is 14 residues. The germline gives CDR1 LNHDA, CDR2 SQIVND (reference sequence). The CDR3 nucleotides are TGTGCCAGTAGGTATGGGACGCAAAAGGTGGGCTACACCTTC. It is translated as CASRYGTQKVGYTF.

This clonotype appeared many times. The chain recombines TRBV19 with TRBJ1-5, with D uncertain. The germline V gene has CDR1 LNHDA and CDR2 SQIVND (reference sequence). Between the trimmed V and J ends, which lost 7 bases and 2 bases, there was a span of 9 bases. The CDR3 is 13 residues long. The CDR3 DNA reads TGTGCCAGTAATCATCAGGGCAATCAGCCCCAGCATTTT. Translated: CASNHQGNQPQHF.

In this sample, this clonotype turned up a few times. This sequence joins TRBV7-8 and TRBJ2-7; weak D call: TRBD1 (6 bases). The germline V and J ends were trimmed by 5 bases and 6 bases, with 17 bases remaining between them. CDR3 length equals 14 residues. Germline values: CDR1 SGHVS, CDR2 FQNEAQ. The CDR3 DNA sequence: TGTGCCAGCAGCCCCAATAGGGGCAGGGGCGAGCAGTACTTC. Protein sequence: CASSPNRGRGEQYF.

The chain employs TRBV9 and TRBJ1-2; TRBD1 matches at 10 bases. The CDR3 is 16 amino acids. The V and J ends lost 0 bases and 4 bases, in that order; junction bases with no gene match: 6. Per germline, CDR1 SGDLS and CDR2 YYNGEE. CDR3 in DNA: TGTGCCAGCAGCGTAGGACAGGGGGCTCTTGGCTATGGCTACACCTTC. Encoded protein: CASSVGQGALGYGYTF.

The chain couples TRBV9 to TRBJ1-1; maybe TRBD1 (5 bases). This CDR3 spans 16 amino acids. V lost 4 bases to trimming and J lost 10 bases, with 26 bases between them. Per the germline V gene, CDR1 is SGDLS and CDR2 is YYNGEE. The CDR3 sequence: CASSFRTGTTDFGAFF. CDR3 bases: TGTGCCAGCAGCTTCAGGACCGGGACGACAGACTTTGGAGCTTTCTTT.

In regard to this clonotype: At one end, the junction sequence differs from germline, possibly due to a read error. V gene TRBV24-1 combines with J gene TRBJ2-7, with 8 nucleotides matching TRBD1. CDR1 and CDR2 from the germline V gene are KGHDR and SFDVKD. The CDR3 spans 15 residues. CDR3 sequence (DNA): TGTGCCAGCAGTTCGACAGGGGAAATTGACTACGAGCAGTACTTC. Encoded protein: CASSSTGEIDYEQYF.

This clonotype was seen once. The rearrangement uses TRBV7-2 and TRBJ2-5, with TRBD2 identical over 8 bases. Germline-derived CDR1 and CDR2 are SGHTA and FQGNSA. Germline trimming cut 5 bases from V and 3 bases from J; bases unmatched to any gene: 8. CDR3 size: 15 residues. CDR3 DNA sequence: TGTGCCAGCAGCCCACCTACTAGCGGAGAAGAGACCCAGTACTTC. This encodes CASSPPTSGEETQYF.

The rearrangement links TRBV7-3 to TRBJ2-3, with D tentatively TRBD1 or TRBD2 (7 bases each). V gave up 5 bases and J gave up 6 bases, with 15 bases separating them. The CDR3 is 14 residues long. The germline V gene has CDR1 SGHTA and CDR2 FQGTGA. The CDR3 DNA reads TGTGCCAGCAGCCCCGACAGGGAGGGCGATACGCAGTATTTT. Translation gives CASSPDREGDTQYF.

In this sample, this clonotype turned up a few times. The chain has TRBV7-9 and TRBJ2-3, with no clear D. This CDR3 is 14 amino acids long. Germline values: CDR1 SEHNR, CDR2 FQNEAQ (reference sequence). V was cut by 2 bases and J by 1 base, with 7 bases left in between. CDR3 nucleotides: TGTGCCAGCAGCTTATCTCAGGGCACAGATACGCAGTATTTT. It translates to CASSLSQGTDTQYF.